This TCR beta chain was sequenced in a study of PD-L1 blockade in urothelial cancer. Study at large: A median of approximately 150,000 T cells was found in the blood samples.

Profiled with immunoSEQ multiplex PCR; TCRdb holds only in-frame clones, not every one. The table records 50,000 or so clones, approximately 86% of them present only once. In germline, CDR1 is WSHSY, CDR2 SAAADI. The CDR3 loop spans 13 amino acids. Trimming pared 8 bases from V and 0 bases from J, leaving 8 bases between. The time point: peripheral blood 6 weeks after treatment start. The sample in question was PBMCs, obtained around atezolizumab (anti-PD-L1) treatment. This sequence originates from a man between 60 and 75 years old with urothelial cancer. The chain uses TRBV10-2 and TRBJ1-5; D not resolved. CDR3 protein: CASGEVSNQPQHF. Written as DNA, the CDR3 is TGCGCCAGCGGAGAGGTTAGCAATCAGCCCCAGCATTTT.